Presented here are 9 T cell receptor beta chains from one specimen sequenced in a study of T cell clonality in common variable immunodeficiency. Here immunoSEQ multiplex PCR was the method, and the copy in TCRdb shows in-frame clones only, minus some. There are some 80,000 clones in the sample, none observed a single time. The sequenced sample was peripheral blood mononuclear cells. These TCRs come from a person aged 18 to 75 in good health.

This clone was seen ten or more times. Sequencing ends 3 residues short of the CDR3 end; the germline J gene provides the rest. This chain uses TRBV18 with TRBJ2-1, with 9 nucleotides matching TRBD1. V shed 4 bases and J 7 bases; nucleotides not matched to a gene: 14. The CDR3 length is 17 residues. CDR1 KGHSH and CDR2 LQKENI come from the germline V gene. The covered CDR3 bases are TGTGCCAGCTCACAGGAGGGGACAGGGCTTGTTGGAAATGAG. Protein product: CASSQEGTGLVGNE. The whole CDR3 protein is CASSQEGTGLVGNEQFF.

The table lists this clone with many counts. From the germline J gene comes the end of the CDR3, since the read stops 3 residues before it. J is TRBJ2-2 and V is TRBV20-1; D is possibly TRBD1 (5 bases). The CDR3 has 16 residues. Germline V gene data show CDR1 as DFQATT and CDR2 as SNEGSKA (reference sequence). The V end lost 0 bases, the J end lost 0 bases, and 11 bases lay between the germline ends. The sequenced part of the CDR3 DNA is TGCAGTGCTAGAGACAGGGCGACATCGAACACCGGGGAG. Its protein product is CSARDRATSNTGE. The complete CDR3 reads CSARDRATSNTGELFF.

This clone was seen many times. Here the CDR3 reads CASFTGVGAYEQYF. CDR3 DNA, as far as it was read: TGCGCCAGCTTTACAGGGGTTGGCGCCTACGAG. V is TRBV5-1 and J is TRBJ2-7; 7 nucleotides align to TRBD1. The read ends 3 residues shy of where the CDR3 ends; the end is completed using the germline J gene. Germline CDR1 and CDR2: SGHRS and YFSETQ. This CDR3 contains 14 residues. The V segment lost 7 bases and the J segment 2 bases; nucleotides outside the gene matches: 9.

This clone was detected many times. This chain's CDR3 is CSAGRRGFDNEQFF. The DNA read from the CDR3 is TGCAGTGCTGGGCGGCGGGGGTTTGACAATGAG. The J gene is TRBJ2-1, the V gene TRBV20-1; TRBD2 aligns across 7 bases. The read halts 3 residues ahead of the CDR3 end, with the missing end drawn from the germline J gene. CDR3 length: 14 residues. Losses at the gene ends were 5 bases for V and 5 bases for J; bases not matched to a gene: 9. The germline V gene encodes CDR1 DFQATT and CDR2 SNEGSKA (reference sequence).

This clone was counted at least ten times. CDR3 DNA, as far as it was read: TGTGCCAGTAGTAGGGGACTACAAGGAAATGAG. It codes for CASSRGLQGNE. The whole CDR3 sequence is CASSRGLQGNEQFF. V is TRBV19 and J is TRBJ2-1; 7 nucleotides line up with TRBD2. Read data end 3 residues before the CDR3 end; the end is taken from the germline J gene. Looked up from germline, CDR1 is LNHDA and CDR2 is SQIVND (reference sequence). This CDR3 contains 14 residues. Germline trimming cut 4 bases from V and 7 bases from J; bases unmatched to any gene: 7.

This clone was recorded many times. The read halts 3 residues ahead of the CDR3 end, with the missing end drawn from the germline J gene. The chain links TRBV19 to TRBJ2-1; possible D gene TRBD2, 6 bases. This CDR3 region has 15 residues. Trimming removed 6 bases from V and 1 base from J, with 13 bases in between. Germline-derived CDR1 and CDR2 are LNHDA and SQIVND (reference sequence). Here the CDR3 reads CASSHPGVSYNEQFF. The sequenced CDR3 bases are TGTGCCAGTAGCCATCCGGGGGTGTCCTACAATGAG.

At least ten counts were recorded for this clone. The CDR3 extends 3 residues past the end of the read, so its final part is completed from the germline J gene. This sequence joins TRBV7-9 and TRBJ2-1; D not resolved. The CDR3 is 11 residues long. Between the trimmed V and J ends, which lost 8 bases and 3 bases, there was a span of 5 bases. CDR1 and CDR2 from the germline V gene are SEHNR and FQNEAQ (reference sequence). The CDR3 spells CASVIYNEQFF. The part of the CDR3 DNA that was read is TGTGCCAGCGTAATCTACAATGAG.

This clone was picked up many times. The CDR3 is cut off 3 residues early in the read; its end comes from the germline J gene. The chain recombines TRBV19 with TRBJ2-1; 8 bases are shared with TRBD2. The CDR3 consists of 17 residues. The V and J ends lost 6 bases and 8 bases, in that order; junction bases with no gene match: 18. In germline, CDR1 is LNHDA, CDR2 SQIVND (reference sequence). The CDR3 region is CASRDLLKGGRSDEQFF. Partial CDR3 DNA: TGTGCCAGTAGGGACCTCCTTAAGGGCGGGAGGTCGGATGAG. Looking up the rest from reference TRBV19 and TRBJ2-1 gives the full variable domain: DGGITQSPKYLFRKEGQNVTLSCEQNLNHDAMYWYRQDPGQGLRLIYYSQIVNDFQKGDIAEGYSVSREKKESFPLTVTSAQKNPTAFYLCASRDLLKGGRSDEQFFGPGTRLTVL.

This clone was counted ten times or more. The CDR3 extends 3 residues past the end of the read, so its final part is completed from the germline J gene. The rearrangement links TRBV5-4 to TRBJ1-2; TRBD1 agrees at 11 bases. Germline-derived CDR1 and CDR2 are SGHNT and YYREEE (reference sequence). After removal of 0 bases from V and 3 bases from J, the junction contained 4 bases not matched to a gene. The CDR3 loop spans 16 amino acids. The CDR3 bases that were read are TGTGCCAGCAGCTTGGCCCGGGACAGGGGGTACTATGGC. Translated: CASSLARDRGYYG. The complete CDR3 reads CASSLARDRGYYGYTF.